This entry is about one T cell receptor beta chain. Germline CDR1 is SGDLS and CDR2 is YYNGEE. Trimming pared 0 bases from V and 5 bases from J, leaving 5 bases between. The length of the CDR3 is 13 residues. TCRdb's copy holds only in-frame clones and misses some; the assay was immunoSEQ multiplex PCR. This table holds about 100,000 clones, around 92% found once. The source of the sample is a study of T cell changes during pregnancy in multiple sclerosis. The receptor was derived from a female donor with multiple sclerosis, enrolled in a pregnancy study. The chain has TRBV9 and TRBJ2-2; no clear D gene. Sequencing was performed on peripheral blood, taken after pregnancy. The CDR3 nucleotides read TGTGCCAGCAGCGTAGCAGATACCGGGGAGCTGTTTTTT. This encodes CASSVADTGELFF.